The T cell receptor beta chain described here comes from a study of blood T cell repertoires in COVID-19. The wider study: Sites across the United States, Italy and Spain contributed samples from acute and convalescent COVID-19. In each case, the material was cDNA or gDNA derived from T cells, B-cell-depleted T cells, or PBMCs.

Source study methods: Amplification with reference gene primers provided the estimates of nucleated cell counts. TCRdb's copy holds only in-frame clones and misses some; the assay was immunoSEQ multiplex PCR. Clonal size and the V and J genes are those of that table, whereas D and trimming came from the DNA. The data contain approximately 300,000 clones, roughly 87% of them seen just once; the ten biggest clones take up 1%. Material: peripheral blood. This sequence was found in a man between 50 and 59 years old with active or convalescent COVID-19.

CDR3 bases: TGTGCCAGCAGGGGCGCCGGACTTTATGGCTACACCTTC. Translation gives CASRGAGLYGYTF. The chain uses TRBV6-6 and TRBJ1-2; D gene ambiguous. The CDR3 sequence is 13 residues long. V was clipped by 6 bases and J by 5 bases, with 13 bases between them. Germline-derived CDR1 and CDR2 are MNHNY and SVGAGI (reference sequence).